This T cell receptor beta chain stems from a study of control samples from healthy donors and cancer patients. The method was immunoSEQ multiplex PCR; TCRdb's version includes in-frame clones alone and lacks a portion of them. Altogether 150,000 to 200,000 clones are present, roughly 94% being singletons, with the ten largest covering 11% to 15%. As concerns this clone: An end of the junction differs from the germline gene, which may be a read error.

Looked up from germline, CDR1 is SNHLY and CDR2 is FYNNEI. The CDR3 loop spans 17 amino acids. This receptor was taken from a man aged 55 to 69 with colorectal cancer. The source material was PBMCs. The chain is built from TRBV2 and TRBJ2-4, with 11 bases aligning to TRBD1. CDR3 coding DNA: TGTGCCAGCGGTGACACCTTGGGACAGGGGGTAGGAAACATTCAGTACTTC. As protein: CASGDTLGQGVGNIQYF.